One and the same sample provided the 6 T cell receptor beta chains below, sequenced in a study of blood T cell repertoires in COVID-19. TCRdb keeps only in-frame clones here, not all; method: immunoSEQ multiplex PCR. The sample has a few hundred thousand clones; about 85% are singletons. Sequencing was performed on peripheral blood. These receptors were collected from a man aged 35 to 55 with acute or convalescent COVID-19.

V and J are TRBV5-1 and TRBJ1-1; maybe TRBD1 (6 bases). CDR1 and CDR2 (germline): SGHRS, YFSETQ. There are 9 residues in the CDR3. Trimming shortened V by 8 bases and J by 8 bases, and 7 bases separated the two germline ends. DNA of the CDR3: TGCGCCAGTGGGACAGAAGCTTTCTTT. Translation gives CASGTEAFF.

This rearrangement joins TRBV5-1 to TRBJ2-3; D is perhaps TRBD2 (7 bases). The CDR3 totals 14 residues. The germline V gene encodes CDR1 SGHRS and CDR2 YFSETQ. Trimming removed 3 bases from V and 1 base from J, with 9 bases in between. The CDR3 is CASSWGGGTDTQYF. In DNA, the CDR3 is TGCGCCAGCAGCTGGGGGGGCGGCACAGATACGCAGTATTTT.

DNA for the CDR3: TGCAGCGTTGAGGTGGCAGGGGGTGAAAAACTGTTTTTT. This sequence encodes CSVEVAGGEKLFF. The chain has TRBV29-1 and TRBJ1-4, with TRBD1 matching 7 bases. The CDR3 is 13 amino acids. V lost 3 bases to trimming and J lost 7 bases; unmatched junction nucleotides: 5. Germline-derived CDR1 and CDR2 are SQVTM and ANQGSEA.

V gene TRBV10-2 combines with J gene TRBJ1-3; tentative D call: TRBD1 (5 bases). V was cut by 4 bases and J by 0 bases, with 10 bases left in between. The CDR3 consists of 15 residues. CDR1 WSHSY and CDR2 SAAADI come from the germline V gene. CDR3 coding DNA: TGCGCCAGCAGTGCGGGGGGGAGCTCTGGAAACACCATATATTTT. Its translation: CASSAGGSSGNTIYF.

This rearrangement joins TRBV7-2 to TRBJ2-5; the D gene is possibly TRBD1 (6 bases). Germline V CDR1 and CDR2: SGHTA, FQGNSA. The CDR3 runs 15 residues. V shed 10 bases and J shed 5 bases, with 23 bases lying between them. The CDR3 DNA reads TGTGCCACCACGATACAGGGTTGGTATGAGGAGACCCAGTACTTC. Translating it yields CATTIQGWYEETQYF.

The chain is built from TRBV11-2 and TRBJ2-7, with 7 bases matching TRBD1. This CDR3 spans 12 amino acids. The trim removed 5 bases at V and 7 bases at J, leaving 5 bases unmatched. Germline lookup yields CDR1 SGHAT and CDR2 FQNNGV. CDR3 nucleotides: TGTGCCAGCAGCATCGGGACAGTAGAGCAGTACTTC. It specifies CASSIGTVEQYF. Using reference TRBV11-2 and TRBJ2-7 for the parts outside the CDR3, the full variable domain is EAGVAQSPRYKIIEKRQSVAFWCNPISGHATLYWYQQILGQGPKLLIQFQNNGVVDDSQLPKDRFSAERLKGVDSTLKIQPAKLEDSAVYLCASSIGTVEQYFGPGTRLTVT.